The next 22 T cell receptor beta chains were all read from a single sample in a study of T cells in Graves' hyperthyroidism and ophthalmopathy. Amplification yielded TCR beta CDR3 regions, with RNA transcripts as the source. The HTBI primer set was used in a first-round RT-PCR of the TCR CDR3. MiXCR was run by TCRdb on the multiplex PCR reads, yielding one entry per CDR3 protein. Of 460,000 or so distinct CDR3 sequences listed, 13% to 15% are singletons. The sample consisted of blood. The receptors here all came from a woman under 30 with Graves' hyperthyroidism.

In its sample, this clonotype was seen many times. The chain is built from TRBV5-1 and TRBJ1-2; tentatively, D is TRBD1 (6 bases). Trimming left V 5 bases short and J 7 bases short, with 18 bases between. The CDR3 is made up of 14 amino acids. Germline V gene lookup returns CDR1 SGHRS and CDR2 YFSETQ. In nucleotides, the CDR3 is TGCGCCAGCAGAATATTACAGGGTGAAGGTGGCTACACCTTC. Translating gives CASRILQGEGGYTF. Full variable domain (outside the CDR3, taken from reference TRBV5-1 and TRBJ1-2): KAGVTQTPRYLIKTRGQQVTLSCSPISGHRSVSWYQQTPGQGLQFLFEYFSETQRNKGNFPGRFSGRQFSNSRSEMNVSTLELGDSALYLCASRILQGEGGYTFGSGTRLTVV.

This clonotype was seen ten or more times. J is TRBJ2-3 and V is TRBV12-3 or TRBV12-4, with D possibly matching TRBD2 (6 bases). V shed 3 bases and J shed 6 bases, with 10 bases lying between them. The CDR3 has 13 amino acids. The CDR3 sequence is CASSLRLVDTQYF. CDR3 coding DNA: TGTGCCAGCAGTTTGAGACTAGTGGATACGCAGTATTTT.

This clonotype was seen many times. The chain is built from TRBV12-3 or TRBV12-4 and TRBJ2-7; D ambiguous. Trimming stripped 4 bases from V and 3 bases from J, with 13 bases between. This CDR3 has 14 amino acids. CDR3: CASSSNPRFYEQYF. For the CDR3, the DNA is TGTGCCAGCAGTTCGAACCCCCGTTTCTACGAGCAGTACTTC.

This clonotype appeared many times. The gene calls are TRBV12-5 and TRBJ2-3; D uncertain. Germline V gene sequence: CDR1 LGHNT, CDR2 FRNRAP. CDR3 length: 13 amino acids. The V gene lost 5 bases and the J gene lost 4 bases, with 10 bases spanning the gap. In DNA, the CDR3 is TGTGCTAGTGGTCCACCGCCGGCAGATACGCAGTATTTT. It is translated as CASGPPPADTQYF. Using reference TRBV12-5 and TRBJ2-3 for the parts outside the CDR3, the full variable domain is DARVTQTPRHKVTEMGQEVTMRCQPILGHNTVFWYRQTMMQGLELLAYFRNRAPLDDSGMPKDRFSAEMPDATLATLKIQPSEPRDSAVYFCASGPPPADTQYFGPGTRLTVL.

At least ten counts were recorded for this clonotype. The chain couples TRBV20-1 to TRBJ1-1; D uncertain. The CDR3 length is 13 residues. V lost 0 bases, J lost 8 bases, and 13 bases lay in between. Germline CDR1 and CDR2: DFQATT and SNEGSKA (reference sequence). This chain's CDR3 is CSARDPLYLEAFF. The CDR3 DNA follows: TGCAGTGCTAGAGACCCTCTCTACCTAGAAGCTTTCTTT.

The rearrangement joins TRBV30 to TRBJ2-5, with 12 bases fitting TRBD2. Germline CDR1 reads GTSNPN; CDR2 reads SVGIG (reference sequence). The CDR3 runs 15 residues. With V trimmed by 4 bases and J by 2 bases, 5 bases remained unmatched. CDR3 in amino acids: CAWTLAGGIQETQYF. In DNA, the CDR3 is TGTGCCTGGACCCTAGCGGGGGGGATACAAGAGACCCAGTACTTC.

This chain joins TRBV6-1 and TRBJ2-3; no clear D. V shed 7 bases and J shed 4 bases, with 12 bases lying between them. Per the germline V gene, CDR1 is MNHNS and CDR2 is SASEGT. This CDR3 contains 13 residues. DNA for the CDR3: TGTGCCAGCACCGGTAGTCCCCCAGATACGCAGTATTTT. This encodes CASTGSPPDTQYF.

CDR3 nucleotides: TGTGCCTGGCGACTAGCGGGAGGGCCGCGTGAGCAGTTCTTC. Encoded protein: CAWRLAGGPREQFF. The V and J genes are TRBV30 and TRBJ2-1, with 14 bases fitting TRBD2. The germline V gene has CDR1 GTSNPN and CDR2 SVGIG (reference sequence). The CDR3 extends over 14 amino acids. With 5 bases clipped from V and 9 bases from J, the junction kept 6 bases outside the gene matches.

This clonotype was recorded at least ten times. The gene calls are TRBV30 and TRBJ2-2; TRBD1 matches at 8 bases. The CDR3 contains 13 residues. Germline values: CDR1 GTSNPN, CDR2 SVGIG (reference sequence). The ends lost 1 base at V and 8 bases at J; junction bases unmatched: 3. The CDR3 DNA sequence: TGTGCCTGGAGTGACCAGGGGGCTGGGGAGCTGTTTTTT. Its protein product is CAWSDQGAGELFF.

In this sample, this clonotype turned up many times. The J gene is TRBJ2-1, the V gene TRBV28; 7 nucleotides line up with TRBD2. J was trimmed by 8 bases and V by 6 bases; bases with no gene match: 13. CDR1 and CDR2 from the germline V gene are MDHEN and SYDVKM. CDR3 length: 15 amino acids. The CDR3 nucleotides read TGTGCCAGCAGCCCTCCTCCGGCGGGAGTGTATGAGCAGTTCTTC. Amino acid sequence: CASSPPPAGVYEQFF.

This clonotype was seen ten or more times. The CDR3 coding sequence is TGTGCCAGCAGTCACCGGGGCGCCGATGGCTACACCTTC. Translated: CASSHRGADGYTF. The chain combines TRBV7-9 with TRBJ1-2; possible D gene TRBD1, 5 bases. Between the trimmed V and J ends, which lost 6 bases and 6 bases, there was a span of 14 bases. Per the germline V gene, CDR1 is SEHNR and CDR2 is FQNEAQ (reference sequence). CDR3 length equals 13 residues.

CDR3 in amino acids: CASLVYGYTF. The DNA for the CDR3 is TGTGCCAGCTTGGTCTATGGCTACACCTTC. The genes are TRBV2 and TRBJ1-2; D gene ambiguous. The CDR3 totals 10 residues. Trimming shortened V by 8 bases and J by 4 bases, and 5 bases separated the two germline ends. The germline CDR1 and CDR2 sequences are SNHLY and FYNNEI. Variable domain in full (rest from reference TRBV2 and TRBJ1-2): EPEVTQTPSHQVTQMGQEVILRCVPISNHLYFYWYRQILGQKVEFLVSFYNNEISEKSEIFDDQFSVERPDGSNFTLKIRSTKLEDSAMYFCASLVYGYTFGSGTRLTVV.

This clonotype was seen a handful of times. A much more abundant neighbour one base away suggests this may be a read error. The chain has TRBV3-1 and TRBJ1-1; tentatively, D is TRBD1 (5 bases). CDR3 size: 15 residues. Trimming removed 4 bases from V and 4 bases from J, with 16 bases in between. The germline gives CDR1 LGHDT, CDR2 YNNKEL (reference sequence). The CDR3: CASSLRDASSTEAFF. The DNA for the CDR3 is TGTGCCAGCAGCCTTCGGGACGCAAGTTCCACTGAAGCTTTCTTT. The whole variable domain, filled in from reference TRBV3-1 and TRBJ1-1, reads DTAVSQTPKYLVTQMGNDKSIKCEQNLGHDTMYWYKQDSKKFLKIMFSYNNKELIINETVPNRFSPKSPDKAHLNLHINSLELGDSAVYFCASSLRDASSTEAFFGQGTRLTVV.

There are many counts of this clonotype. This chain connects TRBV11-3 to TRBJ2-5, with TRBD2 identical over 7 bases. This CDR3 is built from 16 residues. In germline, CDR1 is SGHNT, CDR2 YENEEA. J lost 5 bases, V lost 7 bases, and 16 bases had no gene match. CDR3 region: CASTLGEGPGGETQYF. The CDR3, as DNA: TGTGCCAGCACCCTAGGGGAAGGCCCCGGGGGGGAGACCCAGTACTTC. Full variable domain (missing parts from reference TRBV11-3 and TRBJ2-5): EAGVVQSPRYKIIEKKQPVAFWCNPISGHNTLYWYLQNLGQGPELLIRYENEEAVDDSQLPKDRFSAERLKGVDSTLKIQPAELGDSAVYLCASTLGEGPGGETQYFGPGTRLLVL.

The chain's CDR3 is CASSQSIARLAGFEQYV. The CDR3 DNA follows: TGCGCCAGCAGCCAATCAATCGCCCGACTAGCGGGTTTCGAGCAGTACGTC. J is TRBJ2-7 and V is TRBV4-1, with 10 bases that match TRBD2. Per the germline V gene, CDR1 is MGHRA and CDR2 is YSYEKL. After removal of 2 bases from V and 6 bases from J, the junction contained 13 bases not matched to a gene. CDR3 size: 17 residues.

This clonotype was seen just once. The chain employs TRBV11-2 and TRBJ2-5; 8 bases map to TRBD2. The junction had 6 bases not matched to a gene; V was cut back by 2 bases and J by 4 bases. CDR1 is SGHAT, CDR2 FQNNGV, per germline. The CDR3 runs 15 residues. CDR3 nucleotide sequence: TGTGCCAGCAGCTTAAGGGCGCTAGCGGGAGAGACCCAGTACTTC. Translated, it gives CASSLRALAGETQYF. The full variable domain, rest sourced from reference TRBV11-2 and TRBJ2-5, is EAGVAQSPRYKIIEKRQSVAFWCNPISGHATLYWYQQILGQGPKLLIQFQNNGVVDDSQLPKDRFSAERLKGVDSTLKIQPAKLEDSAVYLCASSLRALAGETQYFGPGTRLLVL.

This clonotype was counted a single time. The junction does not match germline at one end; this may be a read error. The V call is TRBV9, the J call TRBJ2-2; 7 positions agree with TRBD2. Germline CDR1 is SGDLS and CDR2 is YYNGEE. The CDR3 loop spans 18 amino acids. CDR3 residues: CASGVGPSGGRNTGELFF. DNA for the CDR3: TGTGCCAGCGGCGTAGGGCCCTCAGGCGGGAGGAACACCGGGGAGCTGTTTTTT.

The chain combines TRBV20-1 with TRBJ1-2; the D is unclear. The CDR3 spans 14 residues. V shed 6 bases and J shed 5 bases, with 19 bases lying between them. Germline V lookup: CDR1 DFQATT, CDR2 SNEGSKA (reference sequence). CDR3 region: CSATIPERGYGYTF. Here the CDR3 DNA reads TGCAGTGCCACAATCCCGGAGCGGGGTTATGGCTACACCTTC.

The CDR3, as DNA: TGCAGTGCTAGAGATCATGGTAGATGGGGAGAGACCCAGTACTTC. It codes for CSARDHGRWGETQYF. The V gene is TRBV20-1, the J gene TRBJ2-5; D is ambiguous. The germline V and J ends were trimmed by 0 bases and 4 bases, with 15 bases remaining between them. CDR1 is DFQATT and CDR2 is SNEGSKA in the germline V gene (reference sequence). This CDR3 is built from 15 residues.

This clonotype was seen a handful of times. This chain links TRBV6-1 with TRBJ2-3, with 11 bases lining up with TRBD2. V gave up 6 bases and J gave up 2 bases; unmatched junction bases: 7. CDR3 length: 16 residues. Per the germline V gene, CDR1 is MNHNS and CDR2 is SASEGT. The CDR3 reads CASSPPGLADTDTQYF. Here the CDR3 DNA reads TGTGCCAGCAGCCCACCGGGACTAGCGGACACAGATACGCAGTATTTT.

This clonotype was counted many times. The chain couples TRBV12-3 or TRBV12-4 to TRBJ1-1; no clear D. V was pared by 8 bases and J by 6 bases, with 13 bases between. The CDR3 runs 12 residues. This CDR3 reads CASRLGGAEAFF. CDR3 coding DNA: TGTGCCAGCCGACTAGGAGGCGCTGAAGCTTTCTTT.

This clonotype was detected ten times or more. This chain uses TRBV18 with TRBJ2-3, with 8 nucleotides matching TRBD1. Germline CDR1 is KGHSH and CDR2 is LQKENI. With V trimmed by 6 bases and J by 3 bases, 8 bases remained unmatched. The CDR3 totals 15 residues. The CDR3 DNA is TGTGCCAGCTCCCCCGGGACAGGAGGTACAGATACGCAGTATTTT. Translating it yields CASSPGTGGTDTQYF.